The 5 T cell receptor beta chains below come from one sample, sequenced in a study of identical twins. TCRdb redid the calling of the 5' RACE reads with MiXCR, one entry per CDR3 protein. This table holds about 1.7 million distinct CDR3 sequences, less than 35% found once. What was sequenced was cord blood. The source of these receptors is a newborn girl in good health.

The J gene is TRBJ1-2, the V gene TRBV6-6; 10 positions match TRBD1. Losses at the gene ends were 6 bases for V and 0 bases for J; bases not matched to a gene: 7. This CDR3 spans 16 amino acids. Germline V gene data show CDR1 as MNHNY and CDR2 as SVGAGI (reference sequence). The CDR3 spells CASSKPGQGPNYGYTF. CDR3 sequence (DNA): TGTGCCAGCAGCAAACCGGGACAGGGGCCTAACTATGGCTACACCTTC.

This chain uses TRBV6-6 with TRBJ1-4; D is perhaps TRBD1 (6 bases). This CDR3 is 17 amino acids long. From germline, CDR1 is MNHNY and CDR2 SVGAGI (reference sequence). Trimming stripped 4 bases from V and 0 bases from J, with 15 bases between. The CDR3 reads CASSSSQGRATNEKLFF. DNA for the CDR3: TGTGCCAGCAGTTCGTCTCAGGGGAGGGCAACTAATGAAAAACTGTTTTTT.

This clonotype was observed a few times. This CDR3 is CSARVFLVEKRYEQYF. The CDR3 DNA reads TGCAGTGCTAGAGTTTTTTTAGTTGAGAAGCGCTACGAGCAGTACTTC. The chain uses TRBV20-1 and TRBJ2-7; no clear D. CDR3 size: 16 residues. Germline V CDR1 and CDR2: DFQATT, SNEGSKA (reference sequence). V gave up 1 base and J gave up 3 bases, with 19 bases separating them.

J is TRBJ1-6 and V is TRBV12-3 or TRBV12-4, with D possibly being TRBD1 (6 bases). Trimming removed 7 bases at V and 5 bases at J, with 12 bases between. The CDR3 sequence is 14 residues long. CDR3: CASTRQVNNSPLHF. DNA of the CDR3: TGTGCCAGCACCAGACAGGTGAATAATTCACCCCTCCACTTT.

This clonotype came up a few times. The rearrangement uses TRBV2 and TRBJ2-5; D gene uncertain. This CDR3 comprises 11 residues. The germline V gene has CDR1 SNHLY and CDR2 FYNNEI. Trimming shortened V by 7 bases and J by 6 bases, and 9 bases separated the two germline ends. The CDR3 sequence: CASKLEKTQYF. DNA of the CDR3: TGTGCCAGCAAACTTGAAAAGACCCAGTACTTC.